The clone carrying this TCR beta chain occurred a few times. Libraries were prepared by immunoSEQ multiplex PCR; TCRdb keeps only in-frame clonotypes and omits some of them. This sample has fewer than 60,000 clones, with 80% to 90% found just once. This sample is part of a study of OX40 agonist ivuxolimab in advanced cancers. Study summary: A diagnosis of hepatocellular carcinoma, melanoma, renal cell or head and neck cancer was present in dose-escalation patients. Of the patients, three showed partial responses, one with hepatocellular carcinoma and two with cutaneous melanoma. Treatment received earlier with anti-PD-1, anti-PD-L1 or anti-CTLA-4 agents was allowed, and more than 35% had some.

Patients were ineligible given autoimmune disease history or systemic immunosuppression. This CDR3 is built from 11 residues. V lost 2 bases and J lost 8, with 7 bases in between. Per germline, CDR1 DFQATT and CDR2 SNEGSKA (reference sequence). V is TRBV20-1 and J is TRBJ2-1; D not resolved. The clonotype originates from an adult with an advanced solid tumor such as melanoma, head and neck, liver or kidney cancer. This sample comprised CD4+ or CD8+ T cells sorted from blood, obtained in a trial of the OX40 agonist ivuxolimab. CDR3 residues: CSARRQYEQFF. The CDR3 DNA sequence: TGCAGTGCTAGACGCCAGTATGAGCAGTTCTTC.